Listed below are T cell receptor beta chains from one sample, sequenced in a study of shared clonotypes between healthy human individuals. The assay was immunoSEQ multiplex PCR, and TCRdb's table has in-frame clones only and misses some. Of about 2.4 million clones in the sample, over 85% were seen once. The material sequenced was naive CD4+ T cells from PBMCs. All receptors come from a man between 18 and 29 years old in good health. Some clones in this sample may be carry-over from other donors' samples. The CDR3 runs from the conserved cysteine through the conserved F or W. Fields, in order: D gene, clone size, V gene, J gene, CDR3 DNA, CDR3 protein. A D gene is named only where the DNA matches it firmly. Size is stated for part of the rows, as once, few or many counts, or as a class when the clone is expanded.

.	few	TRBV28	TRBJ1-2	TGTGCCAGCAGTTCCCGGATTGGCTACACCTTC	CASSSRIGYTF
.	.	TRBV6-6	TRBJ2-7	TGTGCCAGCAGTGTCGAGGCCCTTTACGAGCAGTACTTC	CASSVEALYEQYF
TRBD1	.	TRBV5-4	TRBJ1-1	TGTGCCAGCAGCTTGGTGGGGGACAGCCATGAAGCTTTCTTT	CASSLVGDSHEAFF
TRBD2	.	TRBV19	TRBJ2-3	TGTGCCAGTAGTATGGGACTAGCGGGACACACAGATACGCAGTATTTT	CASSMGLAGHTDTQYF
TRBD1	once	TRBV5-1	TRBJ2-2	TGCGCCAGCAGCCCGCGGACAGGGGGGACCGGGGAGCTGTTTTTT	CASSPRTGGTGELFF
.	.	TRBV9	TRBJ1-1	TGTGCCAGCAGCGTAGGAGACAGCTACACTGAAGCTTTCTTT	CASSVGDSYTEAFF
TRBD1	.	TRBV5-6	TRBJ2-7	TGTGCCAGCAGTTACACAGGGGTACCCTACGAGCAGTACTTC	CASSYTGVPYEQYF
.	.	TRBV19	TRBJ2-7	TGTGCCAGTAGTAGCACTACGACTGGAACCTACGAGCAGTACTTC	CASSSTTTGTYEQYF
TRBD1	.	TRBV6-5	TRBJ2-7	TGTGCCAGCAAAACAGGGGGAGCGTCCTACGAGCAGTACTTC	CASKTGGASYEQYF
TRBD2	.	TRBV6-1	TRBJ2-7	TGTGCCAGCATACGGAGCGGGATATACTACGAGCAGTACTTC	CASIRSGIYYEQYF
.	few	TRBV6-6	TRBJ1-5	TGTGCCAGCAGCCCCGAGGGGACTCAGCCCCAGCATTTT	CASSPEGTQPQHF
.	.	TRBV5-8	TRBJ2-5	TGTGCCAGCAGCTGGAACCCCGGGAACCCCGCGGCAGAGACCCAGTACTTC	CASSWNPGNPAAETQYF
TRBD1	.	TRBV25-1	TRBJ2-7	TGTGCCAGCAGAACCGACAGGGGTAGAGTCGAGCAGTACTTC	CASRTDRGRVEQYF
TRBD2	.	TRBV5-4	TRBJ2-1	TGTGCCAGCACGCGGGAGGGCGGGTCCTACAATGAGCAGTTCTTC	CASTREGGSYNEQFF